The sequence of this T cell receptor beta chain was determined in a study of shared clonotypes between healthy human individuals. The table came from immunoSEQ multiplex PCR; TCRdb's copy has only in-frame clones and leaves some out. The sample holds 2,100,000 or so clones, almost 96% seen once. The sequenced material came from naive CD4+ T cells sorted from blood. Subset given: CD45RA+ positively selected. This sequence was found in a man aged 18 to 35 in good health.

CDR3 region: CASRTSIYTDTQYF. Here the CDR3 DNA reads TGCGCCAGCAGAACGAGTATTTACACAGATACGCAGTATTTT. The rearrangement links TRBV5-1 to TRBJ2-3; the D is unclear. The germline V and J ends were trimmed by 5 bases and 2 bases, with 12 bases remaining between them. The V gene's germline CDR1 is SGHRS and CDR2 YFSETQ. This CDR3 is built from 14 residues.